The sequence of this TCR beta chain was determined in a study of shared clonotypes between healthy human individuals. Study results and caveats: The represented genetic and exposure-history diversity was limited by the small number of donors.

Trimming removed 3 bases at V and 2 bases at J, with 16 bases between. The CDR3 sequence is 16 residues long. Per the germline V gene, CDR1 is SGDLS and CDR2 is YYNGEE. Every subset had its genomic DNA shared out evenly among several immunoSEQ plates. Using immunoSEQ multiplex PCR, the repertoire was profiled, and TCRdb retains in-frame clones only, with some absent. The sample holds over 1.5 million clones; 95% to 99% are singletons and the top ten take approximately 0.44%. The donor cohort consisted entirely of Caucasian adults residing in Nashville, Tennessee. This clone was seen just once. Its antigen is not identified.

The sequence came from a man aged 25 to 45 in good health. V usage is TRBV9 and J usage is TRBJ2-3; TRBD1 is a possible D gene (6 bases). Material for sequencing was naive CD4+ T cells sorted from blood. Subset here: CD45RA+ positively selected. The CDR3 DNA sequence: TGTGCCAGCAGCGCCAGAGTATCAGGGGTCACAGATACGCAGTATTTT. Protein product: CASSARVSGVTDTQYF.